Each of the 2 T cell receptor beta chains below was sequenced from the same sample in a study of technical replicates of blood from several donors. The protocol was immunoSEQ multiplex PCR, while the TCRdb copy is restricted to in-frame clones and leaves out a portion. The data hold approximately 73,000 clones, with 80% to 95% observed a single time. The sequenced material came from T cells isolated from PBMCs. These receptors came from a human donor in good health.

This chain connects TRBV6-6 to TRBJ1-2, with 7 bases identical to TRBD1. This CDR3 is built from 13 residues. Trimming cost V 2 bases and J 3 bases; bases outside gene matches: 0. CDR1 and CDR2 from the germline V gene are MNHNY and SVGAGI (reference sequence). The CDR3 DNA follows: TGTGCCAGCAGTTACACAGGGGACTATGGCTACACCTTC. Encoded protein: CASSYTGDYGYTF.

The chain joins TRBV10-1 to TRBJ1-3; D is undetermined. This CDR3 has 15 amino acids. V shed 2 bases and J shed 2 bases, with 10 bases lying between them. Germline V gene data show CDR1 as WNHNN and CDR2 as SYGVQD (reference sequence). The CDR3 loop reads CASSEHSSTGNTIYF. The DNA of the CDR3 is TGCGCCAGCAGTGAGCACAGCTCCACTGGAAACACCATATATTTT.